Given below is one T cell receptor beta chain in context. What it binds is unknown. From RNA transcripts, TCR beta CDR3 regions were amplified. The study used the HTBI primer set for a first-round RT-PCR of the TCR CDR3. A single record per CDR3 protein comes from TCRdb applying MiXCR to the multiplex PCR reads. The sample lists about 290,000 distinct CDR3 sequences, around a fifth occurring once. The sample belongs to a study of T cells in Graves' hyperthyroidism and ophthalmopathy. Study background: Blood was drawn when the patient was first diagnosed and still untreated.

The study's findings and limits: Clonotypes that were expanded in thyroid above 0.001 mostly appeared in blood too. From stable hyperthyroidism, ophthalmopathy was separated by a 13 V-J model.

Germline CDR1 is SGHAT and CDR2 is FQNNGV. The CDR3 runs to 15 residues. Trimming took 7 bases from V and 0 from J; bases not matched to a gene: 6. Specimen: blood. The source of this sequence is a man aged 45 to 65 with Graves' ophthalmopathy. V is TRBV11-2 and J is TRBJ2-5; 9 bases map to TRBD1. The CDR3 DNA reads as TGTGCCAGCAAATCGGGACAGGGATACCAAGAGACCCAGTACTTC. The encoded protein is CASKSGQGYQETQYF.